The present entry profiles one T cell receptor (beta chain) with its context. From germline, CDR1 is SGHAT and CDR2 FQNNGV. V lost 4 bases and J 8 bases, leaving 11 bases between the germline ends. The CDR3 has 12 residues. These data belong to a study of long-term antiretroviral therapy in people with HIV. They ran version v3.0 of the immunoSEQ assay at survey level. Sequencing used immunoSEQ multiplex PCR; TCRdb keeps in-frame clones, though not all of them. The profile covers tens of thousands of clones, with 80% to 85% appearing a single time and 6.2% taken by the ten largest. The rearrangement uses TRBV11-2 and TRBJ1-1; perhaps TRBD1 as D (5 bases). The sample here was unsorted PBMCs, taken 0.4 years after starting antiretroviral therapy. This TCR was sampled from a man between 18 and 35 years old with HIV. The DNA of the CDR3 is TGTGCCAGCAGCTCTAGGACACTAGAAGCTTTCTTT. This codes for CASSSRTLEAFF.